The text below deals with one TCR beta chain. The sample originates from a study of blood T cell repertoires in COVID-19. Trimming cost V 3 bases and J 7 bases; bases outside gene matches: 11. The CDR3 runs 15 residues. Germline V gives CDR1 SGHNT, CDR2 YYREEE (reference sequence). Source study methods: Amplifying reference gene primers gave estimates of nucleated cell counts. Produced via immunoSEQ multiplex PCR; TCRdb's table is partial and in-frame only. That table gives V, J and clone size, and the DNA gave D and trimming. This sample has 150,000 or so clones, with about 81% found just once. The sequence came from a human donor in a cohort sampled during active COVID-19. The material sequenced was peripheral blood. The rearrangement uses TRBV5-4 and TRBJ1-2; the match to TRBD1 covers 8 bases. The CDR3 DNA reads TGTGCCAGCAGCTCTGCCCGGACAGGGTATGGTGGCTACACCTTC. Translating it yields CASSSARTGYGGYTF.